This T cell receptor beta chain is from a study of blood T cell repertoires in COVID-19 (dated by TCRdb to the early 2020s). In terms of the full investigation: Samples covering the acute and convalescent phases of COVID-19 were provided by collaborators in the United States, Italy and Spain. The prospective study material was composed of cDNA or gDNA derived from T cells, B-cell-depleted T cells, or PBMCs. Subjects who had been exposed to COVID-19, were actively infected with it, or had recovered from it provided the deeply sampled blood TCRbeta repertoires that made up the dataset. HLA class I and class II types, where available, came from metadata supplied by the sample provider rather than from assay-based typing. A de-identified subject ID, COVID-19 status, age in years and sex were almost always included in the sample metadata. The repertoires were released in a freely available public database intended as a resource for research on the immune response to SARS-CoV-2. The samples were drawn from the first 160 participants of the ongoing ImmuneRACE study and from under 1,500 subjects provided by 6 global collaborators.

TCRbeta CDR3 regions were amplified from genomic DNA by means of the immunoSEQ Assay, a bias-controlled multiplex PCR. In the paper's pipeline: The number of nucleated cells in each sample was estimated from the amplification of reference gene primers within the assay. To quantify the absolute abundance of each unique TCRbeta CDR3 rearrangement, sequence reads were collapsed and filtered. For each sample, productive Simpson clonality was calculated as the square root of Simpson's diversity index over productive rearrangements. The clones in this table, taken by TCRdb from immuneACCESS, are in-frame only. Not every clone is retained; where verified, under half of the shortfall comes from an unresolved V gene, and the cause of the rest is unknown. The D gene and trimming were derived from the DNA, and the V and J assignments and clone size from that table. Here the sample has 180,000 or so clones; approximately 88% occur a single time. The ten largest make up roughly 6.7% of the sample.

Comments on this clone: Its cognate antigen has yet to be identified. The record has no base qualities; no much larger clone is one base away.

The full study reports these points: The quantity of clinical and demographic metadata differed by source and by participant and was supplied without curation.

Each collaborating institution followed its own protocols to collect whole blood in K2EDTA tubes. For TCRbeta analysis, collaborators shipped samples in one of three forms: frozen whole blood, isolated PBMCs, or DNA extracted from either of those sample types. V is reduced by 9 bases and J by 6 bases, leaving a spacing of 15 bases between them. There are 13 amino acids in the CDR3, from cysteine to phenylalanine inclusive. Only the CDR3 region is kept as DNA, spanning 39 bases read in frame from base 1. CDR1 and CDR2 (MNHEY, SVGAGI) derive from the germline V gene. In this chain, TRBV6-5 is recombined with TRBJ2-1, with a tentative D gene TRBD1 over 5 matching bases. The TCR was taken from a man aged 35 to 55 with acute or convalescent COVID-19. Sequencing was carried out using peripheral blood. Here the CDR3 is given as CASQLGLVNEQFF. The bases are TGTGCCAGTCAGCTGGGGCTGGTCAATGAGCAGTTCTTC.